This entry lists 32 T cell receptor beta chains sequenced from one sample in a study of regulatory and conventional T cells in RAG deficiency. The data were produced by immunoSEQ multiplex PCR, yet TCRdb's version contains in-frame clones alone and is incomplete. The sample has approximately 30,000 clones; roughly 96% are singletons. Genomic DNA came from blood conventional CD4+ T cells gated CD25-low CD127-high. These sequences were also reported in another study, on regulatory T cells. That publication notes: The primer mix had 52 TRBV and 13 TRBJ primers.

The sample taken for sequencing was CD25- CD4+ T cells sorted from blood. Every receptor here comes from a human donor in good health.

V is TRBV30 and J is TRBJ2-1; TRBD2 matches at 8 bases. The CDR3 loop spans 17 amino acids. Germline values: CDR1 GTSNPN, CDR2 SVGIG (reference sequence). J lost 0 bases, V lost 2 bases, and 9 bases had no gene match. In nucleotides, the CDR3 is TGTGCCTGGAGTAGGGCGGGGGGATTCAGCTCCTACAATGAGCAGTTCTTC. It specifies CAWSRAGGFSSYNEQFF.

The chain carries TRBV11-2 and TRBJ2-1; 10 bases are a match to TRBD2. This CDR3 is built from 16 residues. Trimming took 4 bases from V and 9 from J; bases not matched to a gene: 12. Germline CDR1 SGHAT, CDR2 FQNNGV. This chain's CDR3 is CASSSISSGGRSEQFF. In nucleotides, the CDR3 is TGTGCCAGCAGCTCGATCTCTAGCGGGGGTAGGAGTGAGCAGTTCTTC.

This chain links TRBV6-6 with TRBJ1-1; 7 nucleotides align to TRBD1. The CDR3 consists of 15 residues. The germline CDR1 and CDR2 sequences are MNHNY and SVGAGI (reference sequence). V shed 5 bases, J shed 2 bases, and the junction held 8 bases outside the gene matches. The CDR3 coding sequence is TGTGCCAGCAGTCAACCGACAGGGTCTAACACTGAAGCTTTCTTT. It yields the protein CASSQPTGSNTEAFF.

The rearrangement uses TRBV7-9 and TRBJ2-1; no reliable D call. The germline gives CDR1 SEHNR, CDR2 FQNEAQ (reference sequence). V was pared by 4 bases and J by 8 bases, with 9 bases between. The CDR3 extends over 12 amino acids. The CDR3 coding sequence is TGTGCCAGCAGCTCTCTAAACGATGAGCAGTTCTTC. Translated, it gives CASSSLNDEQFF.

This clone was seen once. J is TRBJ1-1 and V is TRBV25-1; 10 bases match TRBD1. The V segment lost 4 bases and the J segment 4 bases; nucleotides outside the gene matches: 3. The CDR3 contains 14 residues. Germline V CDR1 and CDR2: MGHDK, SYGVNS. CDR3 protein: CASSGQGAGTEAFF. The CDR3 region has the DNA TGTGCCAGCAGTGGACAGGGGGCCGGCACTGAAGCTTTCTTT.

This chain connects TRBV5-1 to TRBJ2-2; 8 bases align to TRBD1. CDR1 is SGHRS, CDR2 YFSETQ, per germline. V was clipped by 4 bases and J by 4 bases; unmatched bases: 9. The CDR3 has 16 residues. The CDR3 reads CASSDDRGASTGELFF. CDR3 bases: TGCGCCAGCAGCGACGACAGGGGAGCGAGCACCGGGGAGCTGTTTTTT.

Remarks on this clone: Because the CDR3 is missing its conserved closing phenylalanine or tryptophan, this is likely a read error. The gene calls are TRBV30 and TRBJ1-2; D unresolved. The CDR3 contains 14 residues. In germline, CDR1 is GTSNPN, CDR2 SVGIG (reference sequence). Trimming removed 5 bases from V and 0 bases from J, with 13 bases in between. CDR3 loop: CAWVFMPSNYGYTS. As DNA, the CDR3 is TGTGCCTGGGTGTTTATGCCTTCTAACTATGGCTACACCTCC.

V gene TRBV5-5 combines with J gene TRBJ1-2; 11 bases fit TRBD1. Germline V gives CDR1 SGHKS, CDR2 YYEKEE (reference sequence). This CDR3 region has 14 residues. V shed 4 bases, J shed 8 bases, and the junction held 7 bases outside the gene matches. CDR3 loop: CASSQLGQGGGYTF. The CDR3 DNA follows: TGTGCCAGCAGCCAATTGGGACAGGGGGGCGGCTACACCTTC. Variable domain in full (rest from reference TRBV5-5 and TRBJ1-2): DAGVTQSPTHLIKTRGQQVTLRCSPISGHKSVSWYQQVLGQGPQFIFQYYEKEERGRGNFPDRFSARQFPNYSSELNVNALLLGDSALYLCASSQLGQGGGYTFGSGTRLTVV.

The V and J genes are TRBV25-1 and TRBJ1-5; TRBD1 might be the D (5 bases). This CDR3 comprises 13 residues. V was clipped by 3 bases and J by 11 bases, with 14 bases between them. Germline CDR1 reads MGHDK; CDR2 reads SYGVNS. The chain's CDR3 is CASSEGGGGAQHF. The CDR3, as DNA: TGTGCCAGCAGTGAGGGGGGTGGTGGGGCCCAGCATTTT.

This clone occurred a few times. V and J are TRBV7-2 and TRBJ1-1; 9 positions agree with TRBD1. This CDR3 is built from 14 residues. J lost 7 bases, V lost 5 bases, and 8 bases had no gene match. Germline CDR1 SGHTA, CDR2 FQGNSA. CDR3 in amino acids: CASSVTGGGSEAFF. CDR3 DNA: TGTGCCAGCAGCGTAACAGGGGGCGGAAGTGAAGCTTTCTTT.

This clone occurred once. V is TRBV30 and J is TRBJ1-2; TRBD1 might be the D (6 bases). Trimming stripped 0 bases from V and 4 bases from J, with 15 bases between. CDR3 length equals 15 residues. Germline values: CDR1 GTSNPN, CDR2 SVGIG (reference sequence). The CDR3 DNA is TGTGCCTGGAGTGTAAAGACAGCAGGGGCCTATGGCTACACCTTC. This codes for CAWSVKTAGAYGYTF.

The chain carries TRBV7-2 and TRBJ2-3; D is unclear. CDR3 length: 15 amino acids. V dropped 1 base and J dropped 2 bases, with 10 bases sitting between them. Germline values: CDR1 SGHTA, CDR2 FQGNSA. CDR3 residues: CASSLDLYATDTQYF. The CDR3 DNA is TGTGCCAGCAGCTTAGACTTATACGCCACAGATACGCAGTATTTT.

This clone was picked up one time. This chain connects TRBV5-1 to TRBJ1-4; 9 bases are a match to TRBD1. V was clipped by 3 bases and J by 7 bases; unmatched bases: 7. This CDR3 has 15 amino acids. Looked up from germline, CDR1 is SGHRS and CDR2 is YFSETQ. CDR3 sequence reads: CASSSAGQGTEKLFF. As DNA, the CDR3 is TGCGCCAGCAGCTCCGCCGGACAGGGGACTGAAAAACTGTTTTTT. Looking up the rest from reference TRBV5-1 and TRBJ1-4 gives the full variable domain: KAGVTQTPRYLIKTRGQQVTLSCSPISGHRSVSWYQQTPGQGLQFLFEYFSETQRNKGNFPGRFSGRQFSNSRSEMNVSTLELGDSALYLCASSSAGQGTEKLFFGSGTQLSVL.

The gene calls are TRBV5-6 and TRBJ2-2; 7 bases align to TRBD1. Germline trimming cut 4 bases from V and 1 base from J; bases unmatched to any gene: 4. Germline CDR1 reads SGHDT; CDR2 reads YYEEEE. CDR3 length equals 15 residues. This CDR3 reads CASSRDRENTGELFF. The CDR3 DNA is TGTGCCAGCAGCCGAGACAGGGAGAACACCGGGGAGCTGTTTTTT.

This chain uses TRBV7-2 with TRBJ2-5; possible D gene TRBD2, 6 bases. From germline, CDR1 is SGHTA and CDR2 FQGNSA. The CDR3 has 14 amino acids. Trimming removed 5 bases at V and 3 bases at J, with 13 bases between. The CDR3 nucleotides are TGTGCCAGCAGCAAGGACTACTATAAAGAGACCCAGTACTTC. It specifies CASSKDYYKETQYF.

The rearrangement uses TRBV18 and TRBJ1-5; D perhaps matches TRBD1 (6 bases). V was clipped by 4 bases and J by 3 bases, with 16 bases between them. The CDR3 spans 16 residues. Germline values: CDR1 KGHSH, CDR2 LQKENI. CDR3 nucleotide sequence: TGTGCCAGCTCACTATTTTCCCGGGACAACAATCAGCCCCAGCATTTT. The encoded protein is CASSLFSRDNNQPQHF.

The chain employs TRBV4-1 and TRBJ2-7, with 8 bases matching TRBD2. Germline V gives CDR1 MGHRA, CDR2 YSYEKL. The V gene end was trimmed by 0 bases and the J gene end by 3 bases; junction bases not matched to a gene: 16. The CDR3 runs 19 residues. The CDR3 spells CASSQDVAAGVSPHYEQYF. CDR3 sequence (DNA): TGCGCCAGCAGCCAAGACGTTGCAGCGGGAGTTTCACCCCACTACGAGCAGTACTTC.

The chain couples TRBV18 to TRBJ2-7; possible D gene TRBD1, 6 bases. CDR3 length: 15 residues. CDR1 KGHSH and CDR2 LQKENI come from the germline V gene. V gave up 6 bases and J gave up 0 bases, with 15 bases separating them. The CDR3 reads CASSRDITSSYEQYF. DNA for the CDR3: TGTGCCAGCTCTCGGGACATTACAAGCTCCTACGAGCAGTACTTC.

This clone has just a few counts. The chain combines TRBV10-3 with TRBJ1-4; 7 nucleotides agree with TRBD1. Germline V gives CDR1 ENHRY, CDR2 SYGVKD. With V trimmed by 5 bases and J by 5 bases, 8 bases remained unmatched. This CDR3 contains 15 residues. In nucleotides, the CDR3 is TGTGCCATCAGTCACGGACAGGACAAAAATGAAAAACTGTTTTTT. Translated, it gives CAISHGQDKNEKLFF.

The J gene is TRBJ1-3, the V gene TRBV29-1; maybe TRBD1 (5 bases). Per germline, CDR1 SQVTM and CDR2 ANQGSEA. This CDR3 has 14 amino acids. The V gene lost 3 bases and the J gene lost 1 base, with 10 bases spanning the gap. The CDR3 DNA reads TGCAGCGTTGATAGTGGGGCGTCTGGAAACACCATATATTTT. Protein: CSVDSGASGNTIYF.

The V gene is TRBV5-5, the J gene TRBJ2-1; D perhaps matches TRBD2 (5 bases). The germline gives CDR1 SGHKS, CDR2 YYEKEE (reference sequence). V dropped 4 bases and J dropped 8 bases, with 10 bases sitting between them. The CDR3 covers 12 residues. CDR3 coding DNA: TGTGCCAGCAGCATAGGGAGCGATGAGCAGTTCTTC. Translating gives CASSIGSDEQFF.

The rearrangement uses TRBV25-1 and TRBJ2-3; TRBD1 might be the D (5 bases). Trimming removed 2 bases from V and 3 bases from J, with 15 bases in between. The CDR3 contains 16 residues. The germline CDR1 and CDR2 sequences are MGHDK and SYGVNS. The CDR3 loop reads CASSEARAFETDTQYF. CDR3 sequence (DNA): TGTGCCAGCAGTGAAGCCAGGGCTTTTGAGACAGATACGCAGTATTTT.

This sequence joins TRBV10-2 and TRBJ1-5; maybe TRBD1 (5 bases). V was clipped by 2 bases and J by 6 bases, with 14 bases between them. CDR1 WSHSY and CDR2 SAAADI come from the germline V gene. The CDR3 sequence is 15 residues long. The CDR3 DNA sequence: TGCGCCAGCAGTGAGAACCAGGGAGGGGTTCAGCCCCAGCATTTT. It specifies CASSENQGGVQPQHF.

V is TRBV6-4 and J is TRBJ1-1; D is unresolved. CDR1 is MRHNA, CDR2 SNTAGT, per germline. V was cut by 2 bases and J by 2 bases, with 6 bases left in between. CDR3 length: 13 residues. CDR3 bases: TGTGCCAGCAGTGACCACTTCAACACTGAAGCTTTCTTT. This encodes CASSDHFNTEAFF.

V and J are TRBV11-2 and TRBJ2-7; D is undetermined. The CDR3 consists of 14 residues. V lost 2 bases and J 0 bases, leaving 8 bases between the germline ends. The germline V gene encodes CDR1 SGHAT and CDR2 FQNNGV. The CDR3 DNA reads as TGTGCCAGCAGCTTATCTATCCCCTCCTACGAGCAGTACTTC. The encoded protein is CASSLSIPSYEQYF.

This chain connects TRBV7-3 to TRBJ2-7, with D tentatively TRBD2 (6 bases). CDR1 and CDR2 (germline): SGHTA, FQGTGA. V gave up 5 bases and J gave up 4 bases, with 18 bases separating them. There are 15 residues in the CDR3. This chain's CDR3 is CASSPSAGTQYEQYF. The CDR3 DNA follows: TGTGCCAGCAGCCCATCGGCCGGGACTCAATACGAGCAGTACTTC.

The chain uses TRBV5-1 and TRBJ2-4; TRBD2 agrees at 11 bases. J gave up 7 bases and V 0 bases, and 3 bases lay outside the gene matches. The germline gives CDR1 SGHRS, CDR2 YFSETQ. CDR3 length equals 15 residues. The CDR3 coding sequence is TGCGCCAGCAGCTTGGAGGGGACTAGCGGCAACATTCAGTACTTC. As protein: CASSLEGTSGNIQYF. The full variable domain, rest sourced from reference TRBV5-1 and TRBJ2-4, is KAGVTQTPRYLIKTRGQQVTLSCSPISGHRSVSWYQQTPGQGLQFLFEYFSETQRNKGNFPGRFSGRQFSNSRSEMNVSTLELGDSALYLCASSLEGTSGNIQYFGAGTRLSVL.

The chain carries TRBV29-1 and TRBJ2-3; 9 bases line up with TRBD2. The CDR3 covers 15 residues. Trimming at V came to 6 bases and at J to 5 bases, leaving 12 bases not matched to a gene. Per germline, CDR1 SQVTM and CDR2 ANQGSEA. CDR3 amino acids: CSVGRGLAVGDTQYF. DNA of the CDR3: TGCAGCGTGGGGCGGGGACTAGCCGTGGGAGATACGCAGTATTTT.

The V gene is TRBV30, the J gene TRBJ1-6; 10 bases agree with TRBD1. The CDR3 runs to 15 residues. CDR1 is GTSNPN and CDR2 is SVGIG in the germline V gene (reference sequence). The ends lost 8 bases at V and 5 bases at J; junction bases unmatched: 9. The CDR3 bases are TGTGCCGGTGACAGGGGGCTGCCTAATAATTCACCCCTCCACTTT. Protein sequence: CAGDRGLPNNSPLHF.

The chain couples TRBV18 to TRBJ2-5, with 8 bases lining up with TRBD2. This CDR3 contains 13 residues. CDR1 and CDR2 (germline): KGHSH, LQKENI. The J segment lost 5 bases and the V segment lost 5 bases, leaving 4 bases of the junction unmatched. CDR3 sequence reads: CASSRGLGETQYF. CDR3 bases: TGTGCCAGCTCAAGGGGACTAGGCGAGACCCAGTACTTC.

Here the CDR3 reads CASTGAAGDTEAFF. The CDR3 nucleotides read TGTGCCAGCACTGGGGCGGCAGGAGACACTGAAGCTTTCTTT. V gene TRBV6-1 combines with J gene TRBJ1-1, with a weak D call TRBD1 (5 bases). Germline V gene lookup returns CDR1 MNHNS and CDR2 SASEGT. This CDR3 is 14 amino acids long. V gave up 7 bases and J gave up 3 bases, with 15 bases separating them.

J is TRBJ2-5 and V is TRBV5-4, with 7 bases fitting TRBD1. The CDR3 is made up of 18 amino acids. Trimming cost V 3 bases and J 3 bases; bases outside gene matches: 17. Germline V gene lookup returns CDR1 SGHNT and CDR2 YYREEE (reference sequence). CDR3 DNA sequence: TGTGCCAGCAGCTCTGGGGGATTGCGGCCAGGGGGAAAAGAGACCCAGTACTTC. Protein: CASSSGGLRPGGKETQYF.